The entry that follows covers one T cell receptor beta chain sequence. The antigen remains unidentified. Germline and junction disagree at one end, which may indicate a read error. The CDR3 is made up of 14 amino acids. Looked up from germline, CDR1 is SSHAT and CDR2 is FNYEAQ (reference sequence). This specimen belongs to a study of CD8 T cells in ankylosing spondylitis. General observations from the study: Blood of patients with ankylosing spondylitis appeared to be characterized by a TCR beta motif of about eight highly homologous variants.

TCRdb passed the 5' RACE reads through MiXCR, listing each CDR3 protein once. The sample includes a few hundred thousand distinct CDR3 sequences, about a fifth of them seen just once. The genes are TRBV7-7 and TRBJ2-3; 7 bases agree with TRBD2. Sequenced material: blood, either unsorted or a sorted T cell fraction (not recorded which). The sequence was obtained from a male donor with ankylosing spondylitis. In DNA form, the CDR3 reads TGTGCTAGCAGCCCGGGGGGTAGCTCAGATACGCAGTATTTT. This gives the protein CASSPGGSSDTQYF. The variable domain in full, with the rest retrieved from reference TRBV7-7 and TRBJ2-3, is GAGVSQSPRYKVTKRGQDVTLRCDPISSHATLYWYQQALGQGPEFLTYFNYEAQPDKSGLPSDRFSAERPEGSISTLTIQRTEQRDSAMYRCASSPGGSSDTQYFGPGTRLTVL.